Here is one T cell receptor (beta chain) with its context. Its antigen is not identified. Trimming removed 0 bases at V and 5 bases at J, with 7 bases between. Germline lookup yields CDR1 GTSNPN and CDR2 SVGIG (reference sequence). The CDR3 covers 13 residues. These data are taken from a study of cytomegalovirus exposure and HLA in healthy donors. Study-level results: As was reported, the HLA-A and HLA-B alleles of most subjects were accurately predicted from TCR beta sequences.

A multiplex PCR was run with 60 Vbeta primers and 13 Jbeta primers. Sequencing used immunoSEQ multiplex PCR; TCRdb keeps in-frame clones, though not all of them. The sample yields about 110,000 clones, 79% seen once. Material for sequencing was PBMCs. The genes are TRBV30 and TRBJ2-2; unclear D gene. This TCR was sampled from a woman in her late teens or twenties in good health and CMV-seropositive. The CDR3 DNA follows: TGTGCCTGGAGTGTCGGTGTGACCGGGGAGCTGTTTTTT. Amino acid sequence: CAWSVGVTGELFF.